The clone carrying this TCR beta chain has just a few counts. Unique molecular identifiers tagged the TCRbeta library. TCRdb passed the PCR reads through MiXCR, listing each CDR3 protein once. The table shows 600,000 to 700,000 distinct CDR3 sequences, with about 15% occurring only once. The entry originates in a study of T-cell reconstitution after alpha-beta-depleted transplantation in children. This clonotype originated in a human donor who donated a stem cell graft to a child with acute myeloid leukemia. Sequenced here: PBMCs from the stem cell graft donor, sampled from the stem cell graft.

The CDR3 reads CASSKDRGSNQPQHF. CDR3 in DNA: TGTGCCAGCAGCAAAGACAGGGGTAGCAATCAGCCCCAGCATTTT. The chain couples TRBV21-1 to TRBJ1-5; TRBD1 is the table's D call, not checked against the DNA. TRBV21-1 is deemed a pseudogene. CDR3 size: 15 residues.